These T cell receptor beta chains were read from a single sample in a study of blood T cell repertoires in COVID-19. TCRdb's table, derived via immunoSEQ multiplex PCR, lists solely in-frame clones and lacks some. The repertoire has around 140,000 clones, 75% to 90% of them found once; the top ten carry roughly 12%. The specimen was peripheral blood. The receptors derive from a man between 18 and 35 years old with COVID-19, enrolled during active disease. Both conserved end residues are part of each CDR3. The D gene is left open where the match is weak.

j_gene | d_gene | v_gene | CDR3aa | CDR3nt
TRBJ2-1 | TRBD2 | TRBV18 | CASSPRTSGHNEQFF | TGTGCCAGCTCACCACGGACTAGCGGACACAATGAGCAGTTCTTC
TRBJ2-7 | . | TRBV3-1/TRBV3-2 | CASSQRGLPYEQYF | TGTGCCAGCAGCCAGAGAGGCCTACCTTACGAGCAGTACTTC
TRBJ2-3 | TRBD2 | TRBV18 | CASSRDGTSGNTDTQYF | TGTGCCAGCTCAAGGGACGGGACTAGCGGGAACACAGATACGCAGTATTTT
TRBJ2-5 | . | TRBV5-6 | CASSFSPAPKETQYF | TGTGCCAGCAGCTTTAGCCCGGCCCCTAAAGAGACCCAGTACTTC
TRBJ2-7 | . | TRBV2 | CARGPGSSTTYEQYF | TGTGCCAGGGGCCCGGGGTCCTCAACGACCTACGAGCAGTACTTC
TRBJ1-4 | . | TRBV15 | CATSRELTTTNEKLFF | TGTGCCACCAGCAGAGAGCTGACAACAACTAATGAAAAACTGTTTTTT
TRBJ1-1 | TRBD1 | TRBV9 | CASSTRQGPGVAFF | TGTGCCAGCAGCACCAGACAGGGCCCTGGGGTGGCTTTCTTT
TRBJ1-2 | . | TRBV5-5 | CASRIGDTLYGYTF | TGTGCCAGCAGGATCGGGGATACCCTCTATGGCTACACCTTC
TRBJ1-2 | . | TRBV2 | CASSGTQGYTF | TGTGCCAGCAGCGGGACACAAGGCTACACCTTC
TRBJ1-1 | . | TRBV30 | CAWSVSRGLEAFF | TGTGCCTGGAGTGTAAGTAGGGGACTTGAGGCTTTCTTT
TRBJ2-4 | TRBD2 | TRBV19 | CASGLAGNIQYF | TGTGCCAGTGGACTAGCGGGAAACATTCAGTACTTC
TRBJ1-1 | TRBD1 | TRBV19 | CASSPTGQGDTEAFF | TGTGCCAGTAGTCCTACGGGACAGGGGGACACTGAAGCTTTCTTT
TRBJ1-6 | TRBD1 | TRBV28 | CASRGQQIINSPFHF | TGTGCCAGCAGGGGACAGCAGATTATTAATTCACCCTTCCACTTT
TRBJ2-7 | TRBD1 | TRBV5-6 | CASSLGDRGHYEQYF | TGTGCCAGCAGCTTGGGAGACAGGGGACACTACGAGCAGTACTTC
TRBJ2-7 | TRBD2 | TRBV15 | CATSRVPQTRERYEQYF | TGTGCCACCAGCAGAGTACCTCAGACGCGGGAGAGATACGAGCAGTACTTC